A selection of T cell receptor beta chains follows, all from one sample in a study of OX40 agonist ivuxolimab in advanced cancers. Measured with immunoSEQ multiplex PCR; TCRdb has only the in-frame clones, and not every one. The sample records roughly 80,000 clones, 90% being singletons. The material sequenced was CD4+ or CD8+ T cells sorted from blood, taken in a trial of the OX40 agonist ivuxolimab. Receptor source: an adult with an advanced solid tumor such as melanoma, head and neck, liver or kidney cancer. Each CDR3 is given with its conserved first and last residue. The D gene is left open where the match is weak. The size field is filled for only some rows; it gives once, few, many or a size class.

D: NA
V: TRBV5-6
size: NA
J: TRBJ1-6
DNA: TGTGCCAGCAGCTTGCAGCCGGCTTCACCCCTCCACTTT
CDR3: CASSLQPASPLHF

D: NA
V: TRBV7-3
size: NA
J: TRBJ2-5
DNA: TGTGCCAGCAGCTCCGGACCAATGGAGACCCAGTACTTC
CDR3: CASSSGPMETQYF

D: NA
V: TRBV5-5
size: NA
J: TRBJ2-2
DNA: TGTGCCAGCAGCTCGGGACCGAACACCGGGGAGCTGTTTTTT
CDR3: CASSSGPNTGELFF

D: TRBD2
V: TRBV27
size: NA
J: TRBJ2-1
DNA: TGTGCCAGCAGTTCCGGGACTAGCGGGATATATGAGCAGTTCTTC
CDR3: CASSSGTSGIYEQFF

D: TRBD2
V: TRBV28
size: once
J: TRBJ2-1
DNA: TGTGCCAGCAGTTTGACTAGCGGGAGTTTTTACAATGAGCAGTTCTTC
CDR3: CASSLTSGSFYNEQFF

D: NA
V: TRBV18
size: NA
J: TRBJ1-1
DNA: TGTGCCAGCTCATCGTTTGCCGGCAGGGTCAACACTGAAGCTTTCTTT
CDR3: CASSSFAGRVNTEAFF

D: TRBD2
V: TRBV11-3
size: NA
J: TRBJ2-1
DNA: TGTGCCAGCAGCTCAGGCTTGGGACTAGCCGATGAGCAGTTCTTC
CDR3: CASSSGLGLADEQFF

D: NA
V: TRBV11-2
size: NA
J: TRBJ2-7
DNA: TGTGCCAGCAGCTTAGATCCGGGTCGCGAGCAGTACTTC
CDR3: CASSLDPGREQYF

D: TRBD1
V: TRBV19
size: NA
J: TRBJ2-1
DNA: TGTGCCAGTAGTGGGGGGACAGGGAATGAGCAGTTCTTC
CDR3: CASSGGTGNEQFF

D: NA
V: TRBV23-1
size: NA
J: TRBJ1-2
DNA: TGCGCCAGCATCGCTTGGGCAGGGGTGAAGGGGAACTATGGCTACACCTTC
CDR3: CASIAWAGVKGNYGYTF

D: TRBD1
V: TRBV27
size: NA
J: TRBJ1-2
DNA: TGTGCCAGCAGTTTCCTAAACATCCGGGACAGGGGAGACGGCTACACCTTC
CDR3: CASSFLNIRDRGDGYTF

D: NA
V: TRBV10-1
size: NA
J: TRBJ1-2
DNA: TGCGCCAGCAATAACCAGAAGTTCAACTATGGCTACACCTTC
CDR3: CASNNQKFNYGYTF

D: NA
V: TRBV10-2
size: NA
J: TRBJ2-7
DNA: TGCGCCAGCAGTGAGGGCGACACCTTCTACGAGCAGTACTTC
CDR3: CASSEGDTFYEQYF

D: TRBD1
V: TRBV4-2
size: NA
J: TRBJ1-4
DNA: TGTGCCAGCAGCCAGGAACAGGGGAATGAAAAACTGTTTTTT
CDR3: CASSQEQGNEKLFF

D: TRBD2
V: TRBV18
size: NA
J: TRBJ2-1
DNA: TGTGCCAGCTCACTAGCGGGAGCCTACAATGAGCAGTTCTTC
CDR3: CASSLAGAYNEQFF

D: NA
V: TRBV30
size: NA
J: TRBJ2-7
DNA: TGTGCCTGGAGTGTACAATCTCGGTACGAGCAGTACTTC
CDR3: CAWSVQSRYEQYF

D: NA
V: TRBV5-1
size: once
J: TRBJ2-5
DNA: TGCGCCAGCAGCATGACGGGCGGGGAGACCCAGTACTTC
CDR3: CASSMTGGETQYF

D: NA
V: TRBV4-2
size: NA
J: TRBJ1-3
DNA: TGTGCCAGCAGCCCAGGACAGAGAGGAAACACCATATATTTT
CDR3: CASSPGQRGNTIYF

D: NA
V: TRBV7-2
size: NA
J: TRBJ1-1
DNA: TGTGCCAGCAGCTACGGACAGTTGAACACTGAAGCTTTCTTT
CDR3: CASSYGQLNTEAFF

D: NA
V: TRBV18
size: NA
J: TRBJ2-3
DNA: TGTGCCAGCTCACCCAACACAGATACGCAGTATTTT
CDR3: CASSPNTDTQYF

D: NA
V: TRBV25-1
size: NA
J: TRBJ1-2
DNA: TGTGCCAGCAGTGAAGGGGGATATGGCTACACCTTC
CDR3: CASSEGGYGYTF

D: TRBD1
V: TRBV7-2
size: NA
J: TRBJ2-4
DNA: TGTGCCAGCAGCTCCCTAGACCGACAGGGACGGAGAAACATTCAGTACTTC
CDR3: CASSSLDRQGRRNIQYF

D: NA
V: TRBV5-4
size: NA
J: TRBJ2-2
DNA: TGTGCCAGCAGCACCGCGAACACCGGGGAGCTGTTTTTT
CDR3: CASSTANTGELFF

D: NA
V: TRBV5-1
size: NA
J: TRBJ1-6
DNA: TGCGCCAGCACCTGGGGGGAAGCTAATTCACCCCTCCACTTT
CDR3: CASTWGEANSPLHF

D: NA
V: TRBV5-1
size: NA
J: TRBJ2-3
DNA: TGCGCCAGCAGCCGGGATCCCCGGACAGATACGCAGTATTTT
CDR3: CASSRDPRTDTQYF

D: TRBD2
V: TRBV29-1
size: NA
J: TRBJ2-3
DNA: TGCAGCGTTTATATGCTTGCGGGAGGTTCACCGTCCCCAGATACGCAGTATTTT
CDR3: CSVYMLAGGSPSPDTQYF

D: NA
V: TRBV28
size: once
J: TRBJ2-7
DNA: TGTGCCAGCAGTTCCGTGCCGAGGCAGGGGTACTTC
CDR3: CASSSVPRQGYF

D: NA
V: TRBV5-1
size: NA
J: TRBJ1-5
DNA: TGCGCCAGCAGTCCTACATTGGGGGGTCAGCCCCAGCATTTT
CDR3: CASSPTLGGQPQHF

D: NA
V: TRBV27
size: NA
J: TRBJ1-6
DNA: TGTGCCAGCAGCCCCCAAGGCTCCTATAATTCACCCCTCCACTTT
CDR3: CASSPQGSYNSPLHF

D: NA
V: TRBV7-2
size: NA
J: TRBJ2-5
DNA: TGTGCCAGCAGCTTAGCCCCCTGGCGGGCCCAAGAGACCCAGTACTTC
CDR3: CASSLAPWRAQETQYF

D: NA
V: TRBV6-6
size: NA
J: TRBJ2-7
DNA: TGTGCCAGCAGTTATAACAGGGACTACGAGCAGTACTTC
CDR3: CASSYNRDYEQYF

D: NA
V: TRBV18
size: NA
J: TRBJ2-1
DNA: TGTGCCAGCTCACCGGGACTGGGGAGCTCCTACAATGAGCAGTTCTTC
CDR3: CASSPGLGSSYNEQFF

D: NA
V: TRBV19
size: NA
J: TRBJ1-1
DNA: TGTGCCAGTAGTATAGATGAGGGTGGTGGAGCTTTCTTT
CDR3: CASSIDEGGGAFF

D: NA
V: TRBV5-1
size: NA
J: TRBJ2-1
DNA: TGCGCCAGCAGCCCCCCGGGGGCCAATGAGCAGTTCTTC
CDR3: CASSPPGANEQFF

D: TRBD1
V: TRBV6-1
size: NA
J: TRBJ2-1
DNA: TGTGCCAGCACAGGACAGGGGTACAATGAGCAGTTCTTC
CDR3: CASTGQGYNEQFF

D: NA
V: TRBV7-2
size: NA
J: TRBJ2-2
DNA: TGTGCCAGCAGCCTACAGGGAGTGGGCACCGGGGAGCTGTTTTTT
CDR3: CASSLQGVGTGELFF

D: NA
V: TRBV5-6
size: NA
J: TRBJ1-1
DNA: TGTGCCAGCTTAGGGTTGAACACTGAAGCTTTCTTT
CDR3: CASLGLNTEAFF

D: NA
V: TRBV15
size: NA
J: TRBJ2-1
DNA: TGTGCCACCAGTTTAAACCCAGGGAGCTCCTACAATGAGCAGTTCTTC
CDR3: CATSLNPGSSYNEQFF

D: NA
V: TRBV6-1
size: NA
J: TRBJ1-3
DNA: TGTGCCAGCAGTCTTACCCCACGGTCTGGAAACACCATATATTTT
CDR3: CASSLTPRSGNTIYF

D: NA
V: TRBV10-2
size: NA
J: TRBJ1-1
DNA: TGCGCCACCGGGCGGTTTTATTTGGGGGGGGACACTGAAGCTTTCTTT
CDR3: CATGRFYLGGDTEAFF

D: TRBD1
V: TRBV5-1
size: once
J: TRBJ2-7
DNA: TGCGCCAGCAGCCCGGACAGGGGGCTTCGCGAGCAGTACTTC
CDR3: CASSPDRGLREQYF

D: NA
V: TRBV7-2
size: few
J: TRBJ2-2
DNA: TGTGCCAGCAGCTTAGGGGGGAGAGCCGGGGAGCTGTTTTTT
CDR3: CASSLGGRAGELFF

D: NA
V: TRBV7-8
size: NA
J: TRBJ1-3
DNA: TGTGCCAGCAGCGACAGAATAACTGGAAACACCATATATTTT
CDR3: CASSDRITGNTIYF

D: TRBD1
V: TRBV19
size: NA
J: TRBJ1-5
DNA: TGTGCCAGTAGGAGACAGGGTGGGGGAAGTCAGCCCCAGCATTTT
CDR3: CASRRQGGGSQPQHF

D: NA
V: TRBV2
size: NA
J: TRBJ2-5
DNA: TGTGCCAGCAGTAGCTTCAGGGGGGTGCGAGAGACCCAGTACTTC
CDR3: CASSSFRGVRETQYF

D: NA
V: TRBV5-1
size: NA
J: TRBJ2-7
DNA: TGCGCCAGCAGCGAGGGGGACTACCACGAGCAGTACTTC
CDR3: CASSEGDYHEQYF

D: TRBD2
V: TRBV5-4
size: few
J: TRBJ2-7
DNA: TGTGCCAGCAGCCCGAGGCTAGCGGGAGGGCCCGGCGAGCAGTACTTC
CDR3: CASSPRLAGGPGEQYF

D: NA
V: TRBV7-3
size: NA
J: TRBJ2-1
DNA: TGTGCCAGCAGCTTATACGGGAGTTATGAGCAGTTCTTC
CDR3: CASSLYGSYEQFF

D: TRBD2
V: TRBV18
size: NA
J: TRBJ2-3
DNA: TGTGCCAGCTCAAAAAGGACTAGCGGGAGCCTCACAGATACGCAGTATTTT
CDR3: CASSKRTSGSLTDTQYF

D: TRBD2
V: TRBV28
size: NA
J: TRBJ2-7
DNA: TGTGCCAGCAGTTCCGTTAGCGGGAGATCCGACGAGCAGTACTTC
CDR3: CASSSVSGRSDEQYF

D: TRBD1
V: TRBV19
size: NA
J: TRBJ1-2
DNA: TGTGCCAGTAGTCCCCGAACGGACAGGAGGAGCTACACCTTC
CDR3: CASSPRTDRRSYTF